One and the same sample provided the 18 T cell receptor beta chains below, sequenced in a study of blood T cell repertoires in COVID-19. The data were produced by immunoSEQ multiplex PCR, yet TCRdb's version contains in-frame clones alone and is incomplete. The data hold about 28,000 clones, with roughly 87% observed a single time. The sample consisted of peripheral blood. These receptors were taken from a human donor in a cohort sampled during active COVID-19.

This clone came up many times. The chain links TRBV15 to TRBJ2-7; D not certain. This CDR3 spans 14 amino acids. Trimming removed 5 bases at V and 7 bases at J, with 18 bases between. Germline-derived CDR1 and CDR2 are LNHNV and YYDKDF (reference sequence). As DNA, the CDR3 is TGTGCCACCAGCGAACCCTACAGCTTTTCTGAGCAGTACTTC. Translation gives CATSEPYSFSEQYF.

The chain is built from TRBV7-9 and TRBJ1-6; unclear D gene. V was shortened by 1 base and J by 6 bases, with 10 bases between the two germline ends. Germline V gives CDR1 SEHNR, CDR2 FQNEAQ (reference sequence). There are 15 residues in the CDR3. The DNA for the CDR3 is TGTGCCAGCAGCTTAGTGGAACAGAGTAATTCACCCCTCCACTTT. Residues: CASSLVEQSNSPLHF.

The rearrangement links TRBV29-1 to TRBJ2-3; perhaps TRBD1 as D (6 bases). The CDR3 spans 14 residues. CDR1 and CDR2 from the germline V gene are SQVTM and ANQGSEA. The V and J ends lost 6 bases and 4 bases respectively, with 17 bases between them. DNA for the CDR3: TGCAGCGTGAGACAGGCTTGGAACGCAGATACGCAGTATTTT. It encodes CSVRQAWNADTQYF.

This clone was detected only a few times. This chain links TRBV6-5 with TRBJ1-6, with D possibly matching TRBD1 (6 bases). Germline loops: CDR1 MNHEY, CDR2 SVGAGI. The CDR3 length is 15 residues. Between the trimmed V and J ends, which lost 0 bases and 7 bases, there was a span of 10 bases. The CDR3 nucleotides read TGTGCCAGCAGTTACTCCTTTACAGGGAATTCACCCCTCCACTTT. Its translation: CASSYSFTGNSPLHF.

The chain has TRBV7-9 and TRBJ1-3, with 7 bases aligning to TRBD1. J gave up 4 bases and V 4 bases, and 4 bases lay outside the gene matches. Germline CDR1 and CDR2: SEHNR and FQNEAQ (reference sequence). The CDR3 is 14 amino acids. The CDR3 spells CASSSPGQGNTIYF. The CDR3, as DNA: TGTGCCAGCAGCTCGCCGGGACAGGGAAACACCATATATTTT. The full variable domain, rest sourced from reference TRBV7-9 and TRBJ1-3, is DTGVSQNPRHKITKRGQNVTFRCDPISEHNRLYWYRQTLGQGPEFLTYFQNEAQLEKSRLLSDRFSAERPKGSFSTLEIQRTEQGDSAMYLCASSSPGQGNTIYFGEGSWLTVV.

This clone was seen only a few times. The CDR3 nucleotides are TGTGCCAGCAGTGCACGGGGACAAGTCTCCAATGAGCAGTTCTTC. Translation gives CASSARGQVSNEQFF. The chain couples TRBV27 to TRBJ2-1, with a weak D call TRBD1 (6 bases). This CDR3 has 15 amino acids. Between the trimmed V and J ends, which lost 5 bases and 6 bases, there was a span of 17 bases. CDR1 and CDR2 (germline): MNHEY, SMNVEV (reference sequence).

The V and J genes are TRBV18 and TRBJ1-2; maybe TRBD1 (6 bases). V gave up 2 bases and J gave up 0 bases, with 22 bases separating them. CDR1 and CDR2 from the germline V gene are KGHSH and LQKENI. The CDR3 loop spans 19 amino acids. Written as DNA, the CDR3 is TGTGCCAGCTCACCATCGAGGGGGACGCGATCTTCAGCTAACTATGGCTACACCTTC. This gives the protein CASSPSRGTRSSANYGYTF. The variable domain in full, with the rest retrieved from reference TRBV18 and TRBJ1-2, is NAGVMQNPRHLVRRRGQEARLRCSPMKGHSHVYWYRQLPEEGLKFMVYLQKENIIDESGMPKERFSAEFPKEGPSILRIQQVVRGDSAAYFCASSPSRGTRSSANYGYTFGSGTRLTVV.

The chain is built from TRBV19 and TRBJ1-1; 8 bases are shared with TRBD1. In germline, CDR1 is LNHDA, CDR2 SQIVND (reference sequence). This CDR3 contains 16 residues. V lost 2 bases and J lost 6; bases outside the gene matches: 11. DNA of the CDR3: TGTGCCAGTAGTATACTCAGGGGGCGAGGTCAGCCTGAAGCTTTCTTT. Translated, it gives CASSILRGRGQPEAFF.

The chain recombines TRBV9 with TRBJ1-3; D uncertain. CDR1 is SGDLS and CDR2 is YYNGEE in the germline V gene. The CDR3 consists of 16 residues. Trimming shortened V by 3 bases and J by 0 bases, and 13 bases separated the two germline ends. CDR3 amino acids: CASSAAVIPSGNTIYF. For the CDR3, the DNA is TGTGCCAGCAGCGCTGCAGTAATCCCCTCTGGAAACACCATATATTTT.

The table lists this clone with a few counts. The rearrangement joins TRBV19 to TRBJ1-2; TRBD1 matches at 7 bases. The germline V gene encodes CDR1 LNHDA and CDR2 SQIVND (reference sequence). The V and J ends lost 10 bases and 5 bases, in that order; junction bases with no gene match: 13. CDR3 size: 14 residues. The CDR3 bases are TGTGCCACCTTCATACCCGAGGGGGCGTATGGCTACACCTTC. Translating it yields CATFIPEGAYGYTF.

The chain recombines TRBV27 with TRBJ1-2; perhaps TRBD1 as D (5 bases). CDR1 and CDR2 from the germline V gene are MNHEY and SMNVEV (reference sequence). Trimming took off 6 bases at V and 8 bases at J, with 13 bases between the two ends. CDR3 length: 12 amino acids. The CDR3 DNA sequence: TGTGCCAGCAGGCGGACCGGGGGGGGCTACACCTTC. Amino acids: CASRRTGGGYTF.

V gene TRBV25-1 combines with J gene TRBJ1-2; D gene uncertain. The V end lost 0 bases, the J end lost 0 bases, and 14 bases lay between the germline ends. This CDR3 contains 17 residues. CDR1 is MGHDK, CDR2 SYGVNS, per germline. CDR3 sequence: CASSEYSAGSSNYGYTF. The CDR3 region has the DNA TGTGCCAGCAGTGAATATAGTGCGGGCAGTTCTAACTATGGCTACACCTTC.

This clone was observed once. V and J are TRBV10-3 and TRBJ2-7; 14 bases are shared with TRBD2. The CDR3 loop spans 14 amino acids. V shed 9 bases and J 4 bases; nucleotides not matched to a gene: 5. CDR1 ENHRY and CDR2 SYGVKD come from the germline V gene. CDR3 DNA sequence: TGTGCCATTGGACTAGCGGGGGGCCTTTACGAGCAGTACTTC. This codes for CAIGLAGGLYEQYF.

The chain employs TRBV7-8 and TRBJ1-5, with 8 positions matching TRBD1. This CDR3 is built from 18 residues. From germline, CDR1 is SGHVS and CDR2 FQNEAQ. V shed 4 bases and J 0 bases; nucleotides not matched to a gene: 11. The CDR3 sequence: CASSSATGAIYSNQPQHF. The CDR3 nucleotides read TGTGCCAGCAGCTCCGCGACAGGGGCCATCTATAGCAATCAGCCCCAGCATTTT.

The chain uses TRBV28 and TRBJ1-1, with D possibly being TRBD1 (5 bases). This CDR3 has 12 amino acids. Germline CDR1 is MDHEN and CDR2 is SYDVKM. With 4 bases removed from V and 8 bases from J, the gap between germline ends came to 11 bases. The CDR3 protein is CASSSQGYEAFF. CDR3 nucleotide sequence: TGTGCCAGCAGTTCCCAGGGCTACGAAGCTTTCTTT.

This chain uses TRBV7-9 with TRBJ1-1; maybe TRBD1 (6 bases). CDR1 and CDR2 (germline): SEHNR, FQNEAQ (reference sequence). Trimming took 4 bases from V and 0 from J, leaving 15 bases between them. The CDR3 has 16 amino acids. CDR3 nucleotide sequence: TGTGCCAGCAGCTATCCGACAGGTGGAGTGAACACTGAAGCTTTCTTT. Translating it yields CASSYPTGGVNTEAFF. Full variable domain (outside the CDR3, taken from reference TRBV7-9 and TRBJ1-1): DTGVSQNPRHKITKRGQNVTFRCDPISEHNRLYWYRQTLGQGPEFLTYFQNEAQLEKSRLLSDRFSAERPKGSFSTLEIQRTEQGDSAMYLCASSYPTGGVNTEAFFGQGTRLTVV.

This clone was seen only once. The CDR3 DNA follows: TGTGCCAGCAGTGAAGTAACAGTTGAGGGTGACGGGGAGCTGTTTTTT. Translation gives CASSEVTVEGDGELFF. This chain links TRBV2 with TRBJ2-2, with D maybe TRBD2 (5 bases). The germline V and J ends were trimmed by 1 base and 7 bases, with 16 bases remaining between them. The germline gives CDR1 SNHLY, CDR2 FYNNEI. CDR3 size: 16 residues.

This chain links TRBV3-1 (or the pseudogene TRBV3-2) with TRBJ2-7, with D perhaps TRBD1 (5 bases). Germline-derived CDR1 and CDR2 are LGHDT and YNNKEL (reference sequence). The CDR3 totals 11 residues. V was cut by 10 bases and J by 7 bases, with 14 bases left in between. CDR3 loop: CATRRGLEQYF. The CDR3 DNA is TGTGCCACCCGTAGGGGTCTAGAGCAGTACTTC.